This T cell receptor (beta chain) derives from a study of early stage breast cancer tumors. Looking at the study overall: Of roughly 17 invasive breast tumors, more than ten were hormone receptor-positive, HER2-negative. Overall study results and limits: Compared with adjacent normal breast tissue, tumors showed 2 to 3-fold greater T cell density and higher clonality.

Blood replicates held 0.5 ug DNA, tumor or normal breast around 1.5 ug, two each. This table comes from immunoSEQ multiplex PCR, and its TCRdb copy is limited to in-frame clones, with some not included. The sample holds some 47,000 clones, roughly 84% seen once. Comments on this clone: Its antigen is unidentified.

Per the germline V gene, CDR1 is SGHTA and CDR2 is FQGNSA. Trimming cost V 9 bases and J 2 bases, with 7 bases left between them. The CDR3 covers 11 residues. Sequenced sample: blood. The receptor's source is a person in their fifties with breast cancer. The rearrangement uses TRBV7-2 and TRBJ1-2, with D perhaps TRBD1 (5 bases). The CDR3 is CARGGNYGYTF. The CDR3 DNA sequence: TGTGCCAGGGGGGGGAACTATGGCTACACCTTC.